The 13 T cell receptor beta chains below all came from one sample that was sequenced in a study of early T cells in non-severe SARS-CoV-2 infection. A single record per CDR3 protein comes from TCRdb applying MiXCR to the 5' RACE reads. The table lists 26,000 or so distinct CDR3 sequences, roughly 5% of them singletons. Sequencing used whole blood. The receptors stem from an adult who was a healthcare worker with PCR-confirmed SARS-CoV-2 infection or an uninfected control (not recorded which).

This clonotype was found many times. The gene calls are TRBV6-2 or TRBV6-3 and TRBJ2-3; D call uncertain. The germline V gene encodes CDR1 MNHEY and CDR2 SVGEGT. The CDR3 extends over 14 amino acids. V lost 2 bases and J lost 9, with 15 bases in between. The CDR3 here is CASSYSRLPETQYF. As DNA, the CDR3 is TGTGCCAGCAGTTACAGTCGACTCCCTGAAACGCAGTATTTT.

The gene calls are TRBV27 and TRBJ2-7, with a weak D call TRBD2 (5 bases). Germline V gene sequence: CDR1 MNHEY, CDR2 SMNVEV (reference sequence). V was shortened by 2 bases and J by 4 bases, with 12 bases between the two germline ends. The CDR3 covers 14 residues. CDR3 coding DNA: TGTGCCAGCAGTTTAAACGGGATCGCTTACGAGCAGTACTTC. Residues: CASSLNGIAYEQYF.

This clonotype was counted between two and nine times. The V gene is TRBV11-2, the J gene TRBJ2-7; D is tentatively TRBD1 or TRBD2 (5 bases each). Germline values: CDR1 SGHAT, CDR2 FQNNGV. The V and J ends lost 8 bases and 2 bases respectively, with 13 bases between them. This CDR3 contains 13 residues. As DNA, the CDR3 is TGTGCCAGCGTGGGGACGGCACCCTACGAGCAGTACTTC. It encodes CASVGTAPYEQYF.

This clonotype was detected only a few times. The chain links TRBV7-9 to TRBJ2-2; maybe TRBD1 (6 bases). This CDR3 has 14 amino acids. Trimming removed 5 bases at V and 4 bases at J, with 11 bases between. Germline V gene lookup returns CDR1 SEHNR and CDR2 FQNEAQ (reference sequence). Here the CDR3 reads CASSPDSLTGELFF. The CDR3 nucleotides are TGTGCCAGCAGCCCGGACAGCCTCACCGGGGAGCTGTTTTTT.

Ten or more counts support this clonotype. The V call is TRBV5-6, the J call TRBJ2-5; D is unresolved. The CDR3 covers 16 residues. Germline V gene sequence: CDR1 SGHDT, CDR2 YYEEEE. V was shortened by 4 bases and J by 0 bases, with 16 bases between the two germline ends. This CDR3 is CASSVGVGKYQETQYF. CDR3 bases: TGTGCCAGCAGCGTTGGGGTCGGCAAATACCAAGAGACCCAGTACTTC.

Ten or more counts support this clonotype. CDR3 residues: CASSILGTENEKLFF. The CDR3 bases are TGCGCCAGCAGCATTCTCGGGACAGAAAATGAAAAACTGTTTTTT. The chain employs TRBV5-1 and TRBJ1-4, with 7 positions matching TRBD1. Germline assignment: CDR1 SGHRS and CDR2 YFSETQ. V was pared by 4 bases and J by 5 bases, with 8 bases of the junction left unmatched. The CDR3 contains 15 residues.

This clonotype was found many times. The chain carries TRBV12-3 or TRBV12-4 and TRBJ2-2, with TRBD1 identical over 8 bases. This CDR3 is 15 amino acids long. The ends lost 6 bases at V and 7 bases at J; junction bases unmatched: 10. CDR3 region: CASSSGTGGFGELFF. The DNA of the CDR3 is TGTGCCAGCAGCTCCGGGACAGGTGGTTTCGGGGAGCTGTTTTTT.

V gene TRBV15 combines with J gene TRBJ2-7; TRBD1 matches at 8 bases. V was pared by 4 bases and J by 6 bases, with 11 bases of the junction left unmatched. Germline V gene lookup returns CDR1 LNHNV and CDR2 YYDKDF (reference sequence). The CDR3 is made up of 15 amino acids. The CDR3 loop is CATSKYTGGTFEQYF. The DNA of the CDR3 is TGTGCCACCAGCAAATATACAGGGGGGACGTTCGAGCAGTACTTC.

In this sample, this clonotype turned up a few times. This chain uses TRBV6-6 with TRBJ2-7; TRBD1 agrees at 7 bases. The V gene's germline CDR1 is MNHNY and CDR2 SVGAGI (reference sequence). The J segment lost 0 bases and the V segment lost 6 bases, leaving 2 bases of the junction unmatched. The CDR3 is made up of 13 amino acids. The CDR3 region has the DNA TGTGCCAGCAGGGACAGGAGCTCCTACGAGCAGTACTTC. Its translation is CASRDRSSYEQYF.

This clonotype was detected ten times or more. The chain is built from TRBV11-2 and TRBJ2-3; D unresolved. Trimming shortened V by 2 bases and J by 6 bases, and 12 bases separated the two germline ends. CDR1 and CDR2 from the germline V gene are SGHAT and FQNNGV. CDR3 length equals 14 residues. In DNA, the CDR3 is TGTGCCAGCAGCTTACTCTCGTCCAAGGATACGCAGTATTTT. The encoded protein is CASSLLSSKDTQYF.

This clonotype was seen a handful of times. This chain's CDR3 is CASSPRDRGYNEQFF. The CDR3 bases are TGTGCCAGCTCACCACGGGACAGGGGCTACAATGAGCAGTTCTTC. V is TRBV18 and J is TRBJ2-1; 10 bases fit TRBD1. After removal of 1 base from V and 3 bases from J, the junction contained 0 bases not matched to a gene. Looked up from germline, CDR1 is KGHSH and CDR2 is LQKENI. The CDR3 spans 15 residues.

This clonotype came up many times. Here the CDR3 DNA reads TGTGCCAGCAGCCAATCGGCTGAGACCTACGAGCAGTACTTC. Translated, it gives CASSQSAETYEQYF. This rearrangement joins TRBV3-1 to TRBJ2-7, with no clear D. V was trimmed by 2 bases and J by 2 bases, leaving 10 bases between them. The germline V gene has CDR1 LGHDT and CDR2 YNNKEL (reference sequence). The CDR3 is 14 residues long.

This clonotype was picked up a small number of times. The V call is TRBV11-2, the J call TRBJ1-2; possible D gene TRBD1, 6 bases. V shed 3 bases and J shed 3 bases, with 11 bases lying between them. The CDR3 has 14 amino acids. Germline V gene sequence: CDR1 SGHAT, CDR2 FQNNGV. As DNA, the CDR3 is TGTGCCAGCAGCTTGCGGGGGCGGGACTATGGCTACACCTTC. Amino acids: CASSLRGRDYGYTF.